Presented here are 3 T cell receptor beta chains from one specimen sequenced in a study of T cells in Graves' hyperthyroidism and ophthalmopathy. What was amplified from RNA transcripts were TCR beta CDR3 regions. Using the HTBI primer set, a first-round RT-PCR was run on the TCR CDR3. TCRdb re-analysed the multiplex PCR reads in MiXCR, keeping a single row per CDR3 protein. Here the sample spans some 490,000 distinct CDR3 sequences, approximately 23% being singletons. Sequencing was performed on blood. These receptors all come from a woman in her 70s with Graves' ophthalmopathy.

This clonotype was detected many times. The rearrangement joins TRBV12-3 or TRBV12-4 to TRBJ2-1, with 7 nucleotides matching TRBD2. The length of the CDR3 is 14 residues. With 1 base clipped from V and 6 bases from J, the junction kept 3 bases outside the gene matches. CDR3 protein: CASSLGLAANEQFF. As DNA, the CDR3 is TGTGCCAGCAGTTTAGGGCTAGCGGCCAATGAGCAGTTCTTC.

The gene calls are TRBV20-1 and TRBJ2-7, with 10 positions matching TRBD2. This CDR3 spans 15 amino acids. Trimming removed 6 bases from V and 3 bases from J; junction bases left unmatched: 11. The germline V gene has CDR1 DFQATT and CDR2 SNEGSKA (reference sequence). The CDR3 DNA sequence: TGCAGTGCGTGGTACCTAGCGGGAGCCAACTACGAGCAGTACTTC. It encodes CSAWYLAGANYEQYF.

As regards this clonotype: A read error may be the cause here, since a much bigger clone is one base away. The rearrangement joins TRBV6-5 to TRBJ1-5; the D is unclear. Trimming removed 1 base at V and 1 base at J, with 5 bases between. CDR3 length equals 14 residues. Germline V gene sequence: CDR1 MNHEY, CDR2 SVGAGI. As DNA, the CDR3 is TGTGCCAGCAGTTACTTGGGCAGCAATCAGCCCCAGCATTTT. Amino acids: CASSYLGSNQPQHF.